The sequence of this T cell receptor (beta chain) was determined in a study of T cells after yellow fever vaccination. Study observations and caveats: Though weaker, the secondary response peaked faster, on day 5 versus 15.

As TCR cDNA was made by 5'RACE template switching, a universal primer site and UMIs were added. TCRdb used MiXCR to reprocess the 5' RACE reads, holding one entry per CDR3 protein. The table records more than 50,000 distinct CDR3 sequences, around 6.1% of them present only once. Material: PBMCs, either bulk or a sorted T-cell subset (CD4+, CD8+, memory, or dextramer-sorted; not recorded which), obtained on the day of the yellow fever booster vaccination. This clonotype was sampled from a man between 18 and 29 years old who received the YFV17D yellow fever vaccine.

The CDR3 coding sequence is TGTGCCAGCAGCCCGCAGGGACAGGGTACCGACTACGAGCAGTACTTC. It encodes CASSPQGQGTDYEQYF. The V gene is TRBV9, the J gene TRBJ2-7; 9 bases match TRBD1. Germline values: CDR1 SGDLS, CDR2 YYNGEE. The CDR3 length is 16 residues. V gave up 4 bases and J gave up 3 bases; unmatched junction bases: 11.